This T cell receptor beta chain was captured by sequencing in a study of blood T cell repertoires in COVID-19. The overall study: The analysed material was cDNA or gDNA that came from T cells, B-cell-depleted T cells, or PBMCs.

Seattle cases were enrolled at active infection and followed longitudinally. The data were produced by immunoSEQ multiplex PCR, yet TCRdb's version contains in-frame clones alone and is incomplete. Of 350,000 to 450,000 clones in the sample, around 88% were seen once. The CDR3 runs to 15 residues. In germline, CDR1 is SNHLY, CDR2 FYNNEI. Trimming took 8 bases from V and 4 from J, leaving 17 bases between them. This clone was seen just once. Sequences were obtained from peripheral blood. The receptor comes from a woman in her sixties with COVID-19, enrolled during active disease. This chain joins TRBV2 and TRBJ2-2, with D maybe TRBD2 (6 bases). The CDR3 region has the DNA TGTGCCAGCGGGGGGACGGTCTATTCCACCGGGGAGCTGTTTTTT. This sequence encodes CASGGTVYSTGELFF.